This TCR beta chain was sequenced for a study of tumor-infiltrating lymphocytes in primary liver carcinoma. Study details: Tumor staging was T1-T3 N0M0; sizes spanned about 4.2 to 11 cm across.

Comments on this clonotype: Its cognate antigen is unknown.

Trimming removed 0 bases from V and 6 bases from J; junction bases left unmatched: 8. This CDR3 has 16 residues. Germline V gene data show CDR1 as MGHRA and CDR2 as YSYEKL. Study-wide results and limits: There were only about 7.5-24% of top clones found in all five tumor regions.

TCR beta cDNA was made from 500 ng total RNA with a constant-region primer. ARM-PCR, slightly modified, supplied the TCR beta libraries through three nested multiplex PCR rounds. The first two PCR rounds, around 11 cycles each, used TRBV1-TRBV30 forward primers and a C-beta reverse primer. TCRdb re-analysed the multiplex PCR reads in MiXCR, keeping a single row per CDR3 protein. The data hold around 29,000 distinct CDR3 sequences, with 71% observed a single time. Starting material for RNA and DNA co-extraction consisted of about 17-30 mg of unsorted bulk tissue. Five discrete regions of every tumor underwent sampling.

The chain uses TRBV4-1 and TRBJ2-1; 7 bases line up with TRBD1. Material: liver tumor tissue from sampling region 3. Subset of the sample: tumor region T3, left-lateral pole. The source of this sequence is a woman aged 25 to 39 with primary liver carcinoma and hepatitis B virus infection. DNA of the CDR3: TGCGCCAGCAGCCAAGAGGGGACAGCCCTGATCAATGAGCAGTTCTTC. It encodes CASSQEGTALINEQFF.